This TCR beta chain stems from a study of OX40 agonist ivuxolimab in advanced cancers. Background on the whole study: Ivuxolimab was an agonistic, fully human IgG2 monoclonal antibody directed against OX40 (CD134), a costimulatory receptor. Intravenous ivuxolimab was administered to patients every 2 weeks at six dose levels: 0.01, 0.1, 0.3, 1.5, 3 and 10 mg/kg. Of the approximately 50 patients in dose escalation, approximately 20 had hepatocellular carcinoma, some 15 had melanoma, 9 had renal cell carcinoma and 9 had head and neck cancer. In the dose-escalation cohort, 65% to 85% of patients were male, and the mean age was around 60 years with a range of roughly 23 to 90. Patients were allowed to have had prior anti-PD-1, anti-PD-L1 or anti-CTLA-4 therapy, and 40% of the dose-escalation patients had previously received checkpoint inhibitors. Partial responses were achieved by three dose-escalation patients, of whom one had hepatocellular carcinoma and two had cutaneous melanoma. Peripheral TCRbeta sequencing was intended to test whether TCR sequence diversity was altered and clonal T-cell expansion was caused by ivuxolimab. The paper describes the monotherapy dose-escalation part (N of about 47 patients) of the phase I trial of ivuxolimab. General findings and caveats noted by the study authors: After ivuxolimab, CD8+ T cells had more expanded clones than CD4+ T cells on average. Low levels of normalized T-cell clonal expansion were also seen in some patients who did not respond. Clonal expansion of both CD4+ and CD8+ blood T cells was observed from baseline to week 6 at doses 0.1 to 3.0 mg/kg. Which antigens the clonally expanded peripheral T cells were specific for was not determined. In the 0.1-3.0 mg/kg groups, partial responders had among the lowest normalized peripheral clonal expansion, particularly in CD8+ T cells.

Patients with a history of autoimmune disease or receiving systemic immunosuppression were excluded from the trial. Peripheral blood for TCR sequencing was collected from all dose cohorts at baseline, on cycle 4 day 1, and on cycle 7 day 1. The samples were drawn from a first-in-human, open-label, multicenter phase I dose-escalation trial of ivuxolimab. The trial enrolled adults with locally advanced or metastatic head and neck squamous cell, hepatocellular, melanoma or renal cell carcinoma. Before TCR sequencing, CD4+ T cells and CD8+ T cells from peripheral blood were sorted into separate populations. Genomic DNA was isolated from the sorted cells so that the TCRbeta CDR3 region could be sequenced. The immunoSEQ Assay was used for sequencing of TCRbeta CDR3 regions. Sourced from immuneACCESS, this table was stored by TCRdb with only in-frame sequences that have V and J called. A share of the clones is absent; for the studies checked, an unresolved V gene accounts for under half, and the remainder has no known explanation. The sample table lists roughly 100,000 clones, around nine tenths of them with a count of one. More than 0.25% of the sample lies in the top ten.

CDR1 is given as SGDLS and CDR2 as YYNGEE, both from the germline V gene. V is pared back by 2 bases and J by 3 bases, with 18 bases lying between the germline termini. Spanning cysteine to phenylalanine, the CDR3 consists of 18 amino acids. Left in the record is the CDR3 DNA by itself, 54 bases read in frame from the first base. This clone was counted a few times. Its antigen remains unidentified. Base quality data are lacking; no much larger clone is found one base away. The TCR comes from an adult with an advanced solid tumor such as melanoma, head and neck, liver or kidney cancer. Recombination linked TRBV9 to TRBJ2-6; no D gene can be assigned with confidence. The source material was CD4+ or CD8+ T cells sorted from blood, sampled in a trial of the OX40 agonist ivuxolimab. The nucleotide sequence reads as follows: TGTGCCAGCAGCGTCTTGAACTATTCCCCTTATGGGGCCAACGTCCTGACTTTC. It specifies CASSVLNYSPYGANVLTF.